One and the same sample provided the 7 T cell receptor beta chains below, sequenced in a study of cytomegalovirus exposure and HLA in healthy donors. Both 60 Vbeta primers and 13 Jbeta primers went into the PCR. Generated by immunoSEQ multiplex PCR, the TCRdb table keeps only in-frame clones and is missing some. This table holds 130,000 to 150,000 clones, approximately 80% found once. What was sequenced was PBMCs. Receptor source: a man aged 25-45 years in good health and CMV-seropositive.

The chain uses TRBV5-6 and TRBJ1-6; 7 bases fit TRBD1. The CDR3 sequence is 12 residues long. V shed 2 bases, J shed 12 bases, and the junction held 2 bases outside the gene matches. Germline loops: CDR1 SGHDT, CDR2 YYEEEE. CDR3 residues: CASSLRGRPLHF. DNA of the CDR3: TGTGCCAGCAGCTTAAGGGGGCGACCCCTCCACTTT.

The chain carries TRBV5-1 and TRBJ1-2; 9 bases agree with TRBD1. Germline loops: CDR1 SGHRS, CDR2 YFSETQ. V was pared by 0 bases and J by 5 bases, with 11 bases of the junction left unmatched. This CDR3 contains 17 residues. This CDR3 is CASSLGGTGTGIYGYTF. The CDR3 nucleotides are TGCGCCAGCAGCTTGGGGGGGACCGGGACAGGGATATATGGCTACACCTTC. Full variable domain (rest looked up from reference TRBV5-1 and TRBJ1-2): KAGVTQTPRYLIKTRGQQVTLSCSPISGHRSVSWYQQTPGQGLQFLFEYFSETQRNKGNFPGRFSGRQFSNSRSEMNVSTLELGDSALYLCASSLGGTGTGIYGYTFGSGTRLTVV.

This chain connects TRBV19 to TRBJ1-6; the D is unclear. V was shortened by 3 bases and J by 8 bases, with 14 bases between the two germline ends. CDR3 length: 15 residues. The germline V gene encodes CDR1 LNHDA and CDR2 SQIVND (reference sequence). DNA for the CDR3: TGTGCCAGTAGTATCGTCGAGGGTCCCGATTCACCCCTCCACTTT. Protein: CASSIVEGPDSPLHF.

The chain uses TRBV10-3 and TRBJ1-1; a possible D gene is TRBD1 (6 bases). The CDR3 is made up of 15 amino acids. The germline V gene encodes CDR1 ENHRY and CDR2 SYGVKD. The V gene lost 6 bases and the J gene lost 0 bases, with 14 bases spanning the gap. The CDR3 sequence is CAIRGADSLNTEAFF. The CDR3 DNA follows: TGTGCCATCAGGGGGGCCGACAGTTTGAACACTGAAGCTTTCTTT.

This clone was seen a handful of times. The chain uses TRBV30 and TRBJ2-5; 11 bases are a match to TRBD2. The J segment lost 5 bases and the V segment lost 2 bases, leaving 4 bases of the junction unmatched. Germline V gene data show CDR1 as GTSNPN and CDR2 as SVGIG (reference sequence). The CDR3 runs 14 residues. CDR3 in DNA: TGTGCCTGGAGTCGGATAGCGGGAGGGGAGACCCAGTACTTC. Translated: CAWSRIAGGETQYF.

The chain is built from TRBV4-1 and TRBJ2-7; the D gene is possibly TRBD2 (5 bases). V was clipped by 4 bases and J by 5 bases, with 21 bases between them. Germline CDR1 MGHRA, CDR2 YSYEKL. The length of the CDR3 is 16 residues. The CDR3 sequence is CASSRRSLVGSDEQYF. CDR3 coding DNA: TGCGCCAGCAGCCGACGTTCACTAGTCGGGTCCGACGAGCAGTACTTC.

Remarks on this clone: The germline gene is not matched at one end of the junction; a read error may be the cause. The rearrangement uses TRBV27 and TRBJ2-6; 14 bases are a match to TRBD2. This CDR3 has 18 amino acids. Germline lookup yields CDR1 MNHEY and CDR2 SMNVEV (reference sequence). CDR3: CASSQTSGRASGANGLTF. The CDR3 coding sequence is TGTGCCAGCAGCCAGACTAGCGGGAGGGCCTCTGGGGCCAACGGCCTGACTTTC. Supplemented by reference TRBV27 and TRBJ2-6, the full variable domain reads EAQVTQNPRYLITVTGKKLTVTCSQNMNHEYMSWYRQDPGLGLRQIYYSMNVEVTDKGDVPEGYKVSRKEKRNFPLILESPSPNQTSLYFCASSQTSGRASGANGLTFGAGSRLTVL.